This TCR beta chain was observed in a study of blood T cell repertoires in COVID-19 (TCRdb year 2020). With respect to the entire study: Collaborator samples came from the United States, Italy and Spain and covered acute and convalescent phases of COVID-19. The samples were drawn from the first 160 participants of the ongoing ImmuneRACE study and from more than 1,000 subjects provided by 6 global collaborators. Sample metadata almost always included a de-identified subject ID, COVID-19 status, age in years and sex. Where available, HLA class I and class II types were obtained from metadata supplied by the sample provider rather than from assay-based typing. Subjects who had been exposed to COVID-19, were actively infected with it, or had recovered from it provided the deeply sampled blood TCRbeta repertoires that made up the dataset. A freely available public database, intended as a resource for researchers studying the immune response to SARS-CoV-2, is where the repertoires were released. The material from the prospective study consisted of cDNA or gDNA derived from T cells, B-cell-depleted T cells, or PBMCs. The paper as a whole reports these results and caveats: How much clinical and demographic metadata was included differed by source and by participant, and the metadata was provided uncurated.

The immunoSEQ Assay, a bias-controlled multiplex PCR, was used to amplify TCRbeta CDR3 regions from genomic DNA. The authors' analysis ran thus. The number of nucleated cells in each sample was estimated by amplification of reference gene primers within the assay. To quantify the absolute abundance of each unique TCRbeta CDR3 rearrangement, sequence reads were collapsed and filtered. Productive Simpson clonality was computed per sample as the square root of Simpson's diversity index over productive rearrangements. TCRdb limited this immuneACCESS table to in-frame rearrangements with V and J called. A share of clones is missing; checked studies link under half to unresolved V genes, and the rest is unexplained. V and J calls and clone size are given by that table; D and trimming were obtained from the DNA. The table for this sample lists about 420,000 clones; over 85% of them were counted only once. 0.8% to 0.9% of the sample goes to the ten largest clones.

One collaborating source in Seattle enrolled patients during active infection and followed them longitudinally through the course of disease. Whole blood was collected in K2EDTA tubes by collaborating institutions according to the institutions' own protocols. For TCRbeta analysis, collaborators shipped samples as frozen whole blood, isolated PBMCs, or DNA extracted from either of those sample types. Trimming removed 7 bases from V and 1 base from J; the gene matches leave 7 bases unexplained. The CDR3 starts with the cysteine, ends with the phenylalanine, and has 15 residues. Kept here is only the CDR3 DNA, which spans 45 bases and is read in frame from base 1. CDR1 and CDR2 were assigned from the germline V gene as MDHEN and SYDVKM. A word on this clone: Its binding antigen is unknown. No much larger clone is present one base from it, and per-base qualities are unavailable.

The specimen was peripheral blood. This TCR came from a man aged 18 to 30 with COVID-19, enrolled during active disease. The V gene is TRBV28 and the J gene is TRBJ1-1; TRBD1 matches 9 bases in the middle. CDR3 region: CASTLQGAGNTEAFF. The DNA is as follows: TGTGCCAGCACGTTACAGGGGGCTGGGAACACTGAAGCTTTCTTT.